The clone carrying this T cell receptor beta chain was detected a few times. What it binds is unknown. This entry comes from a study of identical twins' blood T cells. The CDR3 is 13 amino acids. The V and J ends lost 7 bases and 3 bases respectively, with 13 bases between them. Germline V gene data show CDR1 as DFQATT and CDR2 as SNEGSKA (reference sequence). The study's findings and limits: Shared CDR3 clonotype counts between two donors mainly tracked the product of their cloneset sizes, twins included. Twins shared more top CDR3 clonotypes than unrelated donors did.

Libraries were made from RNA as TCR cDNA, using a modified protocol. In TCRdb, the 5' RACE reads were re-called with MiXCR into one record per CDR3 protein. The sample shows a few hundred thousand distinct CDR3 sequences, 28% of them seen only once. The V and J genes are TRBV20-1 and TRBJ1-5; D remains unclear. The source of this sequence is a woman aged 18-49 years in good health. Material for sequencing was PBMCs. For the CDR3, the DNA is TGCAGTGTGAACGACGGTTACAATCAGCCCCAGCATTTT. Encoded protein: CSVNDGYNQPQHF.